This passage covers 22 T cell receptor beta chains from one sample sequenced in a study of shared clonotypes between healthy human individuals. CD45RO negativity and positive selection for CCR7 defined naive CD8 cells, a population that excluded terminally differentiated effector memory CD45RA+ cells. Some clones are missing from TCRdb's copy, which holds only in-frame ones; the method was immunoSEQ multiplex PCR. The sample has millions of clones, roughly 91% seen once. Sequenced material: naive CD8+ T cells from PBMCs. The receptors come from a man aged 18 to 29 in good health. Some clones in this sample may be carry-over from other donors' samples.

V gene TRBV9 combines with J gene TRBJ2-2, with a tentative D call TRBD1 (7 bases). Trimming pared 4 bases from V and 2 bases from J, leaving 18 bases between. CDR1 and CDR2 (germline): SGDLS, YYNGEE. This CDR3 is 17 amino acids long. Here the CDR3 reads CASSFPRGAPNTGELFF. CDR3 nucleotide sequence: TGTGCCAGCAGCTTCCCCAGGGGGGCCCCCAACACCGGGGAGCTGTTTTTT.

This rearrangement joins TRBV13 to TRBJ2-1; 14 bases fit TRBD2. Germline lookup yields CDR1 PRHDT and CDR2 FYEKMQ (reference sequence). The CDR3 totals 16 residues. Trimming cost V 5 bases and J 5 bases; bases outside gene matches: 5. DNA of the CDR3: TGTGCCAGCAGCCGACCGGGACTAGCGGGAGACAATGAGCAGTTCTTC. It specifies CASSRPGLAGDNEQFF.

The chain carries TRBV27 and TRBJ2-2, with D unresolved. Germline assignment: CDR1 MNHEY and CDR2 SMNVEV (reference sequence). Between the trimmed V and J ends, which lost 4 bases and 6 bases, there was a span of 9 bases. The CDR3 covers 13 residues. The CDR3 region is CASSYDGAGELFF. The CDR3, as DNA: TGTGCCAGCAGTTACGACGGTGCCGGGGAGCTGTTTTTT.

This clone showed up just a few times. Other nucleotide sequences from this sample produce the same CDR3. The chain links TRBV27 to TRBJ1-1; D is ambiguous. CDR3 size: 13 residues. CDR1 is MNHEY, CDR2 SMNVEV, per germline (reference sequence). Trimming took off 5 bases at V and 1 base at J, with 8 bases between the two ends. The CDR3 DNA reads TGTGCCAGCAGTCCCCTAGGGAACACTGAAGCTTTCTTT. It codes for CASSPLGNTEAFF.

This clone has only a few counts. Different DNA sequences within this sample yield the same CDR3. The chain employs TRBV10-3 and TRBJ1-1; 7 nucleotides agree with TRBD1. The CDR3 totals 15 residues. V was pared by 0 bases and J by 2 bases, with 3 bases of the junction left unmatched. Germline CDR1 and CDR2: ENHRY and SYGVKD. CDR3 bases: TGTGCCATCAGTGAGTCGGGAGGGGGCAACACTGAAGCTTTCTTT. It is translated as CAISESGGGNTEAFF.

This CDR3 reads CASSQLEPPTDYGYTF. The CDR3 bases are TGTGCCAGCAGCCAATTAGAACCCCCAACGGACTATGGCTACACCTTC. The rearrangement uses TRBV14 and TRBJ1-2; D is undetermined. V was clipped by 2 bases and J by 3 bases, with 16 bases between them. CDR3 length: 16 residues. Germline CDR1 reads SGHDN; CDR2 reads FVKESK.

CDR3 protein: CASRSGHPPYEQYF. The CDR3 nucleotides are TGTGCCAGCAGATCGGGACACCCCCCCTACGAGCAGTACTTC. The genes are TRBV2 and TRBJ2-7; weak D call: TRBD1 (6 bases). The V gene lost 6 bases and the J gene lost 2 bases, with 14 bases spanning the gap. The CDR3 consists of 14 residues. CDR1 is SNHLY, CDR2 FYNNEI, per germline.

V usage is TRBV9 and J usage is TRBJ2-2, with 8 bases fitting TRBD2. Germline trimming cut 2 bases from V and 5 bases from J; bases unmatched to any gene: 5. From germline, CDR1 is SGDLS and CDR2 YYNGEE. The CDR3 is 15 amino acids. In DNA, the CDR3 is TGTGCCAGCAGCGTGCAGCGGGAGTTAACCGGGGAGCTGTTTTTT. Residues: CASSVQRELTGELFF.

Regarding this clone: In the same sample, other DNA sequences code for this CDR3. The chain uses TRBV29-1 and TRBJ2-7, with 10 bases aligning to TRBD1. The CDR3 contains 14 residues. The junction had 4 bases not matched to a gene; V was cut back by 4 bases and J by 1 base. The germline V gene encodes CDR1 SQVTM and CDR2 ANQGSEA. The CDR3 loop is CSVGGTGVSYEQYF. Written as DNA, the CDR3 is TGCAGCGTTGGGGGGACAGGGGTTTCCTACGAGCAGTACTTC.

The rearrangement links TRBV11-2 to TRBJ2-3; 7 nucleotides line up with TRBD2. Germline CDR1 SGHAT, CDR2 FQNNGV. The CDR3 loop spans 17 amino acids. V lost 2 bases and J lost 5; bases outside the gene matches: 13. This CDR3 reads CASSLRFGASGKDTQYF. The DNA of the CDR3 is TGTGCCAGCAGCTTACGGTTTGGAGCTAGCGGTAAAGATACGCAGTATTTT.

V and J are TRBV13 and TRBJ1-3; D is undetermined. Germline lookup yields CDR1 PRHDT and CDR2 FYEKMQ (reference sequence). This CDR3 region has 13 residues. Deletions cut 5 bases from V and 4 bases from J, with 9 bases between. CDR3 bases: TGTGCCAGCAGCCCAGAAGCCGGAAACACCATATATTTT. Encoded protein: CASSPEAGNTIYF.

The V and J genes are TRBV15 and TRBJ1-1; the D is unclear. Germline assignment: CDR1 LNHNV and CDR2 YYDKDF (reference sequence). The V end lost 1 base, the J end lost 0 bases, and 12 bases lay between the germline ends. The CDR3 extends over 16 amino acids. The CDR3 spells CATSRGPSGMNTEAFF. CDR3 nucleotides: TGTGCCACCAGCAGAGGGCCGTCCGGTATGAACACTGAAGCTTTCTTT.

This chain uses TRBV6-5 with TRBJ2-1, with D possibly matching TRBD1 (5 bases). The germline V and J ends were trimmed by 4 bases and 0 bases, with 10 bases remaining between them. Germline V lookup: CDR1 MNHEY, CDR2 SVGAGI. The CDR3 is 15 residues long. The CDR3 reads CASSSHRSSYNEQFF. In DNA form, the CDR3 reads TGTGCCAGCAGTTCCCACAGGAGCTCCTACAATGAGCAGTTCTTC.

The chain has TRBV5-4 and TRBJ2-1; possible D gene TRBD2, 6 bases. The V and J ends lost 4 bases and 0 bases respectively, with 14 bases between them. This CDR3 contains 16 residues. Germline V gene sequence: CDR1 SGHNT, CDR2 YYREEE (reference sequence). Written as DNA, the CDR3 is TGTGCCAGCAGCACGGGGACTCTTAGCTCCTACAATGAGCAGTTCTTC. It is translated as CASSTGTLSSYNEQFF.

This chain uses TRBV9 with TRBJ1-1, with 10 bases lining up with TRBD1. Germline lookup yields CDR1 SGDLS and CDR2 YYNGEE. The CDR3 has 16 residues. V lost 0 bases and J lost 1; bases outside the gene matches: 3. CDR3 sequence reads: CASSVGQGAQNTEAFF. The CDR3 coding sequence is TGTGCCAGCAGCGTAGGACAGGGGGCGCAGAACACTGAAGCTTTCTTT.

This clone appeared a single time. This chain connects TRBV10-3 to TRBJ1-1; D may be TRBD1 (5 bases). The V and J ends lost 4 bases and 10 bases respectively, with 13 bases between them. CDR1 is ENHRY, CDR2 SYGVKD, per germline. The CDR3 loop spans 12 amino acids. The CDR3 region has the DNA TGTGCCATCAGTGCCAACCGGGACGGAGCTTTCTTT. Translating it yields CAISANRDGAFF.

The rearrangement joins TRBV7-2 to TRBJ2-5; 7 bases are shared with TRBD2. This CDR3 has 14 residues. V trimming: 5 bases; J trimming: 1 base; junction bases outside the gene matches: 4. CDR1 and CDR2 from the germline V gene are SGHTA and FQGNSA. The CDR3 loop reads CASSHLAAQETQYF. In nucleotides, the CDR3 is TGTGCCAGCAGCCACCTAGCGGCCCAAGAGACCCAGTACTTC.

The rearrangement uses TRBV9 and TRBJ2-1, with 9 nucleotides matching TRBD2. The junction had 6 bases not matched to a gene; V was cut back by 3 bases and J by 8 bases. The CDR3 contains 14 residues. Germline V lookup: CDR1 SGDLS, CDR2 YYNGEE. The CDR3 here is CASSAGTSFYEQFF. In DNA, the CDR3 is TGTGCCAGCAGCGCCGGGACTAGCTTCTATGAGCAGTTCTTC.

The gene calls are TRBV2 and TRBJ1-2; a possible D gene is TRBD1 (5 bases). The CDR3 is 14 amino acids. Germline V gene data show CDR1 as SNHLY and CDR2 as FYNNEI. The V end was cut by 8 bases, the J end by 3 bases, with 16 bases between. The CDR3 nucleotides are TGTGCCAGCGGGGACGAGGACCGCTACTATGGCTACACCTTC. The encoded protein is CASGDEDRYYGYTF. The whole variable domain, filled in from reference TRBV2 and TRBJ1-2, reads EPEVTQTPSHQVTQMGQEVILRCVPISNHLYFYWYRQILGQKVEFLVSFYNNEISEKSEIFDDQFSVERPDGSNFTLKIRSTKLEDSAMYFCASGDEDRYYGYTFGSGTRLTVV.

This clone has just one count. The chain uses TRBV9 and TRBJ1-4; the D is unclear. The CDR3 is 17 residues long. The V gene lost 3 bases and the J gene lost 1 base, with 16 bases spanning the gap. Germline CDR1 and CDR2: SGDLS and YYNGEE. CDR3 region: CASSGPSGDLTNEKLFF. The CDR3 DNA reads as TGTGCCAGCAGCGGTCCCTCTGGGGATTTAACTAATGAAAAACTGTTTTTT.

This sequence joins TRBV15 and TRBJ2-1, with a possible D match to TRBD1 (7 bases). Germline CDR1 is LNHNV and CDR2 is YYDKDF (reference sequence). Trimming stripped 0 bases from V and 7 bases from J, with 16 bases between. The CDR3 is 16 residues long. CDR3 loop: CATSRDWRGHGNEQFF. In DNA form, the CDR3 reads TGTGCCACCAGCAGAGATTGGAGGGGGCACGGGAATGAGCAGTTCTTC.

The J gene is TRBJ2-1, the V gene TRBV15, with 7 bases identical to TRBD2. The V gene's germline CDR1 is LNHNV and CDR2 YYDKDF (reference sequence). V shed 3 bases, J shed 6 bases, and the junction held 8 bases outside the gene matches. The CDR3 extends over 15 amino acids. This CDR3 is CATSSTAGVSNEQFF. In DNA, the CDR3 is TGTGCCACCAGCAGTACGGCGGGAGTGAGCAATGAGCAGTTCTTC.